This T cell receptor beta chain was found in a study of T cells in localized non-small cell lung cancer. Sequencing was performed with immunoSEQ multiplex PCR; in TCRdb, only in-frame clones are kept and a portion is missing. The data show approximately 54,000 clones, roughly four fifths seen once. This clone was observed a single time. Its antigen is not known. Regarding the study as a whole: Measurement of T cell clonality placed uninvolved adjacent lung highest, above the level in tumor. Adjacent lung was found to contain a median about 55 of the top 100 tumor clones. Density of T cells in blood, when higher, went with longer overall survival.

In germline, CDR1 is SGHVS, CDR2 FQNEAQ. The CDR3 totals 15 residues. V lost 2 bases and J lost 0, with 10 bases in between. The rearrangement uses TRBV7-8 and TRBJ1-1, with a possible D match to TRBD1 (5 bases). Here the sequenced sample was peripheral blood, taken before any cancer treatment. The source of this sequence is a female donor aged 60 or older with stage II squamous cell lung carcinoma. The CDR3 loop is CASSLLGGVNTEAFF. The CDR3 region has the DNA TGTGCCAGCAGCTTATTGGGGGGAGTGAACACTGAAGCTTTCTTT.